One sample yielded the 3 T cell receptor beta chains listed below, sequenced in a study of blood T cell repertoires in COVID-19. The data were produced by immunoSEQ multiplex PCR, yet TCRdb's version contains in-frame clones alone and is incomplete. This sample has 100,000 or so clones, with more than 90% found just once. Input material: peripheral blood. Source of these receptors: a woman aged 50 to 60 with COVID-19, enrolled during active disease.

This chain connects TRBV11-3 to TRBJ2-7; perhaps TRBD2 as D (6 bases). Germline V gene data show CDR1 as SGHNT and CDR2 as YENEEA. The V end was cut by 7 bases, the J end by 2 bases, with 12 bases between. The CDR3 length is 13 residues. CDR3 nucleotides: TGTGCCAGCACCCGGACTAATACCTACGAGCAGTACTTC. Its translation is CASTRTNTYEQYF.

The CDR3: CASSLKLGGQRVLWGYTF. DNA of the CDR3: TGCGCCAGCAGCTTGAAGTTGGGTGGCCAGCGTGTTCTATGGGGCTACACCTTC. The V call is TRBV5-1, the J call TRBJ1-2, with D hard to call. CDR1 is SGHRS, CDR2 YFSETQ, per germline. Trimming removed 1 base at V and 8 bases at J, with 27 bases between. This CDR3 is 18 amino acids long.

The rearrangement uses TRBV6-5 and TRBJ2-5; 11 bases are shared with TRBD1. The CDR3 contains 15 residues. Germline lookup yields CDR1 MNHEY and CDR2 SVGAGI. The V gene end was trimmed by 6 bases and the J gene end by 1 base; junction bases not matched to a gene: 4. The CDR3 coding sequence is TGTGCCAGCAGCATTGGGACAGGGGGCCAAGAGACCCAGTACTTC. This translates into CASSIGTGGQETQYF.